These T cell receptor beta chains were read from a single sample in a study of Tregs in tolerant kidney transplant recipients. Some clones are missing from TCRdb's copy, which holds only in-frame ones; the method was immunoSEQ multiplex PCR. Found here are some 66,000 clones, roughly 92% of them singletons; the top ten hold 10% to 11%. Sequenced here: CD8+ T cells from blood, sampled before the transplant. The receptors were gathered from a human donor who received a combined kidney and bone marrow transplant. CDR3s include the opening cysteine and the closing phenylalanine or tryptophan. A D gene is named only where the DNA matches it firmly. Only some rows state a clone size, as once, few, many or a class for expanded clones.

CDR3 protein: CASSPFTGGAYEQYF
CDR3 DNA: TGTGCCAGCAGTCCCTTCACAGGGGGCGCCTACGAGCAGTACTTC
V gene: TRBV6-5
D gene: TRBD1
clone size: -
J gene: TRBJ2-7

CDR3 protein: CASSPGQGYEQYF
CDR3 DNA: TGTGCCAGCAGCCCAGGACAGGGCTACGAGCAGTACTTC
V gene: TRBV7-7
D gene: TRBD1
clone size: -
J gene: TRBJ2-7

CDR3 protein: CASSLERLAQQFF
CDR3 DNA: TGCGCCAGCAGCTTGGAGCGACTAGCTCAGCAGTTCTTC
V gene: TRBV5-1
D gene: TRBD2
clone size: -
J gene: TRBJ2-1

CDR3 protein: CSVGGGPRANYGYTF
CDR3 DNA: TGCAGCGTCGGGGGAGGACCGAGGGCAAACTATGGCTACACCTTC
V gene: TRBV29-1
D gene: -
clone size: -
J gene: TRBJ1-2

CDR3 protein: CASRRSGGNTGELFF
CDR3 DNA: TGCGCCAGCAGACGGTCGGGGGGGAACACCGGGGAGCTGTTTTTT
V gene: TRBV4-3
D gene: TRBD2
clone size: -
J gene: TRBJ2-2

CDR3 protein: CVRSSEYTIAGGAYEQYF
CDR3 DNA: TGTGTCAGAAGCTCTGAATATACTATAGCGGGGGGTGCCTACGAGCAGTACTTC
V gene: TRBV7-5
D gene: -
clone size: -
J gene: TRBJ2-7

CDR3 protein: CASSYYTAYGYTF
CDR3 DNA: TGTGCCAGCAGTTACTACACAGCCTATGGCTACACCTTC
V gene: TRBV6-5
D gene: -
clone size: -
J gene: TRBJ1-2

CDR3 protein: CASSLDRGLPYNEQFF
CDR3 DNA: TGTGCCAGCAGTTTGGACAGGGGGCTTCCCTACAATGAGCAGTTCTTC
V gene: TRBV6-4
D gene: TRBD1
clone size: -
J gene: TRBJ2-1

CDR3 protein: CASSELAGGETQYF
CDR3 DNA: TGCGCCAGCAGCGAGCTAGCGGGAGGGGAGACCCAGTACTTC
V gene: TRBV5-1
D gene: TRBD2
clone size: -
J gene: TRBJ2-5

CDR3 protein: CAWSSGMNTEAFF
CDR3 DNA: TGTGCCTGGAGTAGCGGCATGAACACTGAAGCTTTCTTT
V gene: TRBV30
D gene: -
clone size: -
J gene: TRBJ1-1

CDR3 protein: CASSGLYSGANVLTF
CDR3 DNA: TGTGCCAGCAGCGGACTCTACTCTGGGGCCAACGTCCTGACTTTC
V gene: TRBV9
D gene: -
clone size: -
J gene: TRBJ2-6

CDR3 protein: CASSQDRGKLYYTQYF
CDR3 DNA: TGTGCCAGCAGCCAAGACAGGGGCAAACTTTATTATACGCAGTATTTT
V gene: TRBV5-6
D gene: TRBD1
clone size: -
J gene: TRBJ2-3

CDR3 protein: CASTLGGNTGELFF
CDR3 DNA: TGTGCCAGCACCCTGGGGGGGAACACCGGGGAGCTGTTTTTT
V gene: TRBV27
D gene: -
clone size: -
J gene: TRBJ2-2

CDR3 protein: CASSAFGRSGETQYF
CDR3 DNA: TGTGCCAGCAGCGCATTTGGAAGATCCGGGGAGACCCAGTACTTC
V gene: TRBV9
D gene: -
clone size: -
J gene: TRBJ2-5

CDR3 protein: CASSFSLAGRNTIYF
CDR3 DNA: TGTGCCAGCAGTTTCTCGCTAGCCGGCAGAAACACCATATATTTT
V gene: TRBV28
D gene: -
clone size: once
J gene: TRBJ1-3

CDR3 protein: CASSLAAFGNQPQHF
CDR3 DNA: TGTGCCAGCAGCTTGGCAGCGTTCGGCAATCAGCCCCAGCATTTT
V gene: TRBV5-6
D gene: -
clone size: -
J gene: TRBJ1-5

CDR3 protein: CASNSSQGPPGNEQYF
CDR3 DNA: TGTGCCAGCAACTCATCGCAAGGGCCACCCGGGAACGAGCAGTACTTC
V gene: TRBV11-3
D gene: -
clone size: -
J gene: TRBJ2-7

CDR3 protein: CASSPTVLDLSNEQFF
CDR3 DNA: TGTGCCAGCAGCCCGACGGTACTAGATCTCTCCAATGAGCAGTTCTTC
V gene: TRBV4-2
D gene: -
clone size: -
J gene: TRBJ2-1

CDR3 protein: CASSLGRGDSYNEQFF
CDR3 DNA: TGTGCCAGCAGCTTAGGGCGGGGGGACTCCTACAATGAGCAGTTCTTC
V gene: TRBV13
D gene: TRBD2
clone size: -
J gene: TRBJ2-1

CDR3 protein: CASSLGQGSTDTQYF
CDR3 DNA: TGTGCCAGCAGCTTAGGACAGGGAAGCACAGATACGCAGTATTTT
V gene: TRBV13
D gene: -
clone size: few
J gene: TRBJ2-3

CDR3 protein: CASSLAGGRYNEQFF
CDR3 DNA: TGTGCCAGCAGCTTAGCGGGGGGGCGGTACAATGAGCAGTTCTTC
V gene: TRBV7-6
D gene: -
clone size: -
J gene: TRBJ2-1

CDR3 protein: CASSPGAGGHYGYTF
CDR3 DNA: TGTGCCAGCAGCCCGGGGGCAGGGGGTCACTATGGCTACACCTTC
V gene: TRBV27
D gene: TRBD1
clone size: -
J gene: TRBJ1-2

CDR3 protein: CASSLGTGSHQPQHF
CDR3 DNA: TGTGCCAGCAGCCTGGGGACAGGGTCCCATCAGCCCCAGCATTTT
V gene: TRBV5-6
D gene: TRBD1
clone size: -
J gene: TRBJ1-5